This T cell receptor (beta chain) is from a study of identical twins. Using its own MiXCR run on the 5' RACE reads, TCRdb lists one record per CDR3 protein. This table has hundreds of thousands of distinct CDR3 sequences, less than 7% appearing once. There are many counts of this clonotype. Its target is unknown. Regarding the study as a whole: Out-of-frame alpha sequences shared by twins showed excess low generation probability. With abundant cord blood beta clonotypes, insertions were fewer; memory repertoires showed no such pattern. Out-of-frame TCR alpha sharing in monozygotic twins exceeded recombination model predictions. The study reached conclusions through statistical analysis that was cross-sectional, not following the same donors.

Germline CDR1 reads SGHAT; CDR2 reads FQNNGV. There are 13 residues in the CDR3. V lost 4 bases and J 1 base, leaving 6 bases between the germline ends. The J gene is TRBJ2-3, the V gene TRBV11-2; D is unresolved. The clonotype was recovered from a young man in good health. The sequenced material came from naive T cells sorted from blood. DNA for the CDR3: TGTGCCAGCAGCTCTGAGGGCACAGATACGCAGTATTTT. Translated, it gives CASSSEGTDTQYF.